Listed here are 14 T cell receptor beta chains from one sample, sequenced in a study of identical twins. TCRdb redid the calling of the 5' RACE reads with MiXCR, one entry per CDR3 protein. The profile shows about 660,000 distinct CDR3 sequences, 8.5% to 9% of them singletons. This same sample was also taken into another study, of yellow fever vaccine responses in identical twins.

The sequenced material came from PBMCs. These receptor sequences come from a woman younger than 30 in good health.

A few counts support this clonotype. This chain connects TRBV28 to TRBJ2-7; perhaps TRBD2 as D (6 bases). Trimming shortened V by 4 bases and J by 1 base, and 14 bases separated the two germline ends. The germline gives CDR1 MDHEN, CDR2 SYDVKM. This CDR3 is built from 15 residues. In DNA form, the CDR3 reads TGTGCCAGCAGTTCTCCCAGGGAGGCGTCCTACGAGCAGTACTTC. The encoded protein is CASSSPREASYEQYF.

This clonotype has more than one count but fewer than ten. The CDR3 nucleotides read TGTGCCAGCAGCTCCCCCCGGACAGCCCAAGGAGATGAGCAGTTCTTC. It is translated as CASSSPRTAQGDEQFF. The rearrangement links TRBV7-9 to TRBJ2-1; TRBD1 might be the D (6 bases). V lost 4 bases and J lost 8, with 21 bases in between. In germline, CDR1 is SEHNR, CDR2 FQNEAQ (reference sequence). The CDR3 is made up of 16 amino acids.

This clonotype was recorded many times. The DNA for the CDR3 is TGTGCCAGCAGGAAAGAGGTCACAGATACGCAGTATTTT. Translation gives CASRKEVTDTQYF. The chain combines TRBV7-2 with TRBJ2-3; no firm D call. This CDR3 region has 13 residues. Germline CDR1 SGHTA, CDR2 FQGNSA. Trimming removed 6 bases at V and 2 bases at J, with 9 bases between.

This clonotype was observed a few times. CDR3 nucleotide sequence: TGTGCCAGCAGACGGACGGGGAGCTCCTACAATGAGCAGTTCTTC. It yields the protein CASRRTGSSYNEQFF. The chain combines TRBV12-3 or TRBV12-4 with TRBJ2-1; weak D call: TRBD2 (5 bases). The V end was cut by 6 bases, the J end by 0 bases, with 12 bases between. The CDR3 spans 15 residues.

This chain connects TRBV7-9 to TRBJ2-5; 7 bases align to TRBD1. Germline V gene lookup returns CDR1 SEHNR and CDR2 FQNEAQ (reference sequence). Trimming removed 4 bases from V and 1 base from J; junction bases left unmatched: 6. The CDR3 sequence is 15 residues long. CDR3 in amino acids: CASSSIRDSQETQYF. For the CDR3, the DNA is TGTGCCAGCAGCTCGATCCGGGACAGCCAAGAGACCCAGTACTTC.

This clonotype occurred a few times. The chain joins TRBV4-2 to TRBJ2-7; D is perhaps TRBD1 (5 bases). V was trimmed by 0 bases and J by 1 base, leaving 13 bases between them. In germline, CDR1 is LGHNA, CDR2 YNFKEQ. The CDR3 length is 16 residues. The CDR3 DNA is TGTGCCAGCAGCCAAGAAGTGATGACAGTGTCCTACGAGCAGTACTTC. Protein sequence: CASSQEVMTVSYEQYF.

This clonotype was recorded many times. The chain links TRBV12-3 or TRBV12-4 to TRBJ2-1; the match to TRBD2 covers 7 bases. This CDR3 has 15 residues. After removal of 8 bases from V and 5 bases from J, the junction contained 12 bases not matched to a gene. CDR3 residues: CASSLSGAIHNEQFF. CDR3 nucleotide sequence: TGTGCCAGCTCCCTCAGCGGGGCTATACACAATGAGCAGTTCTTC.

This clonotype was observed at least ten times. The chain uses TRBV6-2 or TRBV6-3 and TRBJ2-1, with D unclear. Germline V gene sequence: CDR1 MNHEY, CDR2 SVGEGT. This CDR3 region has 11 residues. Trimming left V 0 bases short and J 15 bases short, with 9 bases between. This CDR3 reads CASSYSASWFF. The CDR3 DNA reads as TGTGCCAGCAGTTACTCGGCATCGTGGTTCTTC.

This clonotype showed up just a few times. This chain joins TRBV5-6 and TRBJ2-2, with D possibly matching TRBD2 (5 bases). Trimming took off 3 bases at V and 5 bases at J, with 11 bases between the two ends. Per germline, CDR1 SGHDT and CDR2 YYEEEE. The CDR3 runs to 14 residues. In nucleotides, the CDR3 is TGTGCCAGCAGCTCACCCGGGGTTACCGGGGAGCTGTTTTTT. As protein: CASSSPGVTGELFF.

Ten or more counts support this clonotype. The V and J genes are TRBV12-3 or TRBV12-4 and TRBJ2-3; D gene unclear. The CDR3 length is 13 residues. Trimming cost V 4 bases and J 1 base, with 6 bases left between them. In DNA, the CDR3 is TGTGCCAGCAGTTGGCAGGGCACAGATACGCAGTATTTT. This translates into CASSWQGTDTQYF.

The chain carries TRBV12-3 or TRBV12-4 and TRBJ1-4; D is perhaps TRBD1 (6 bases). Trimming cost V 8 bases and J 2 bases, with 12 bases left between them. The CDR3 sequence is 14 residues long. The CDR3 loop reads CASRRQVTNEKLFF. DNA for the CDR3: TGTGCCAGCCGACGACAGGTGACTAATGAAAAACTGTTTTTT.

The table lists this clonotype with a few counts. The V gene is TRBV7-9, the J gene TRBJ2-7; 9 nucleotides match TRBD1. Germline V gives CDR1 SEHNR, CDR2 FQNEAQ (reference sequence). V was clipped by 5 bases and J by 5 bases; unmatched bases: 7. The CDR3 totals 14 residues. The CDR3 nucleotides read TGTGCCAGCAGCCCGCGGGACAGGGTTAACGAGCAGTACTTC. The encoded protein is CASSPRDRVNEQYF.

This clonotype was seen only a few times. The chain couples TRBV6-5 to TRBJ1-5; tentative D call: TRBD1 (6 bases). V was shortened by 7 bases and J by 0 bases, with 10 bases between the two germline ends. The CDR3 is made up of 14 amino acids. Germline assignment: CDR1 MNHEY and CDR2 SVGAGI. For the CDR3, the DNA is TGTGCCAGCATTAACAGGGATAGCAATCAGCCCCAGCATTTT. It specifies CASINRDSNQPQHF.

In its sample, this clonotype was seen a few times. The chain joins TRBV28 to TRBJ1-1; TRBD1 aligns across 7 bases. The length of the CDR3 is 15 residues. Unmatched junction bases numbered 14, after V lost 2 bases and J lost 11 bases. The germline V gene has CDR1 MDHEN and CDR2 SYDVKM. The CDR3 loop reads CASSLASTGPRGAFF. DNA for the CDR3: TGTGCCAGCAGTTTAGCCTCGACAGGGCCCCGGGGGGCTTTCTTT.